What follows are 13 T cell receptor beta chains derived from one specimen sequenced in a study of neoadjuvant anti-PD-1 for oral cavity cancer. This table comes from immunoSEQ multiplex PCR, and its TCRdb copy is limited to in-frame clones, with some not included. The repertoire holds around 17,000 clones, with 60% to 70% as singletons. Specimen: PBMCs, collected before nivolumab (anti-PD-1) treatment. The receptor source for this set is a person aged 40 to 85 with oral cavity squamous cell carcinoma.

CDR3 amino acids: CASTLRLASTDTQYF. CDR3 nucleotides: TGTGCCAGTACCCTGAGGCTAGCCTCCACAGATACGCAGTATTTT. V is TRBV19 and J is TRBJ2-3; D perhaps matches TRBD2 (5 bases). This CDR3 region has 15 residues. The germline V gene has CDR1 LNHDA and CDR2 SQIVND (reference sequence). Trimming stripped 7 bases from V and 2 bases from J, with 16 bases between.

This clone was recorded a few times. The chain recombines TRBV28 with TRBJ2-1; 9 nucleotides align to TRBD1. Germline V gene sequence: CDR1 MDHEN, CDR2 SYDVKM. V lost 2 bases and J lost 3; bases outside the gene matches: 11. The length of the CDR3 is 18 residues. The CDR3 nucleotides read TGTGCCAGCAGTTTAGCAGGGCCGGGACAGGGATTCTACAATGAGCAGTTCTTC. It translates to CASSLAGPGQGFYNEQFF.

The rearrangement joins TRBV19 to TRBJ1-4, with D maybe TRBD1 (5 bases). This CDR3 comprises 18 residues. V dropped 5 bases and J dropped 7 bases, with 26 bases sitting between them. The germline V gene has CDR1 LNHDA and CDR2 SQIVND (reference sequence). DNA of the CDR3: TGTGCCAGTAGTCGGCAAGAGTGGGTTCAGGGTCTGGGTGAAAAACTGTTTTTT. Amino acid sequence: CASSRQEWVQGLGEKLFF.

The chain employs TRBV6-6 and TRBJ1-1; D perhaps matches TRBD1 (5 bases). Germline V lookup: CDR1 MNHNY, CDR2 SVGAGI (reference sequence). Trimming removed 6 bases at V and 1 base at J, with 9 bases between. This CDR3 is built from 13 residues. Here the CDR3 DNA reads TGTGCCAGCAGCCCCAGGGAGAACACTGAAGCTTTCTTT. Encoded protein: CASSPRENTEAFF.

J is TRBJ2-1 and V is TRBV10-3; the D gene is possibly TRBD2 (6 bases). The V end lost 2 bases, the J end lost 9 bases, and 17 bases lay between the germline ends. The CDR3 is 15 residues long. From germline, CDR1 is ENHRY and CDR2 SYGVKD. CDR3: CAISEAREGASEQFF. The CDR3 DNA sequence: TGTGCCATCAGTGAGGCGCGGGAAGGGGCCAGTGAGCAGTTCTTC.

The chain joins TRBV5-1 to TRBJ1-4; 10 bases line up with TRBD1. Germline-derived CDR1 and CDR2 are SGHRS and YFSETQ. V dropped 5 bases and J dropped 8; count of bases not matched to a gene: 6. The CDR3 runs 14 residues. CDR3 DNA: TGCGCCAGCAGGTCCGGGACAGGGGTCGAAAAACTGTTTTTT. It is translated as CASRSGTGVEKLFF.

The V gene is TRBV30, the J gene TRBJ1-5, with D possibly TRBD1 on 6 matching bases. The CDR3 consists of 14 residues. The V end lost 0 bases, the J end lost 6 bases, and 12 bases lay between the germline ends. CDR1 and CDR2 (germline): GTSNPN, SVGIG (reference sequence). DNA of the CDR3: TGTGCCTGGAGTGTGGGGCAGGGGTTTCAGCCCCAGCATTTT. Residues: CAWSVGQGFQPQHF.

This clone was counted only a few times. The rearrangement joins TRBV30 to TRBJ1-1, with 9 positions matching TRBD1. The junction had 12 bases not matched to a gene; V was cut back by 2 bases and J by 2 bases. The CDR3 has 17 residues. Germline V CDR1 and CDR2: GTSNPN, SVGIG (reference sequence). The CDR3 DNA sequence: TGTGCCTGGAGTCCCAGACAGGGGGATCATATAAACACTGAAGCTTTCTTT. Protein product: CAWSPRQGDHINTEAFF.

The chain combines TRBV28 with TRBJ2-1; a possible D gene is TRBD2 (5 bases). With 8 bases removed from V and 8 bases from J, the gap between germline ends came to 10 bases. This CDR3 has 11 residues. In germline, CDR1 is MDHEN, CDR2 SYDVKM. The CDR3 DNA sequence: TGTGCCAGCGGGAGTGGCGATGAGCAGTTCTTC. This translates into CASGSGDEQFF.

The chain joins TRBV5-6 to TRBJ1-5; perhaps TRBD1 as D (6 bases). Germline V CDR1 and CDR2: SGHDT, YYEEEE. This CDR3 region has 13 residues. V was pared by 0 bases and J by 10 bases, with 11 bases between. The CDR3 is CASSLGSQGPQHF. CDR3 DNA sequence: TGTGCCAGCAGCTTGGGTTCACAGGGACCCCAGCATTTT.

The chain links TRBV19 to TRBJ2-7, with D perhaps TRBD1 (5 bases). Germline V gene data show CDR1 as LNHDA and CDR2 as SQIVND (reference sequence). V shed 10 bases and J shed 2 bases, with 18 bases lying between them. The CDR3 covers 14 residues. Here the CDR3 reads CATRAGSLPYEQYF. CDR3 in DNA: TGTGCCACCAGGGCAGGGTCCTTACCCTACGAGCAGTACTTC.

This clone was seen only a few times. The chain couples TRBV7-9 to TRBJ1-1, with D hard to call. V lost 1 base, J lost 0 bases, and 6 bases lay in between. Germline V CDR1 and CDR2: SEHNR, FQNEAQ (reference sequence). The CDR3 is made up of 14 amino acids. CDR3: CASSLDRLNTEAFF. The CDR3 DNA sequence: TGTGCCAGCAGCTTAGACAGACTGAACACTGAAGCTTTCTTT.

This clone was observed a handful of times. V gene TRBV6-4 combines with J gene TRBJ2-2, with a weak D call TRBD2 (6 bases). Germline V CDR1 and CDR2: MRHNA, SNTAGT. Trimming removed 4 bases from V and 3 bases from J, with 6 bases in between. CDR3 length: 13 amino acids. CDR3 residues: CASSAGDTGELFF. The CDR3 region has the DNA TGTGCCAGCAGTGCGGGAGACACCGGGGAGCTGTTTTTT.